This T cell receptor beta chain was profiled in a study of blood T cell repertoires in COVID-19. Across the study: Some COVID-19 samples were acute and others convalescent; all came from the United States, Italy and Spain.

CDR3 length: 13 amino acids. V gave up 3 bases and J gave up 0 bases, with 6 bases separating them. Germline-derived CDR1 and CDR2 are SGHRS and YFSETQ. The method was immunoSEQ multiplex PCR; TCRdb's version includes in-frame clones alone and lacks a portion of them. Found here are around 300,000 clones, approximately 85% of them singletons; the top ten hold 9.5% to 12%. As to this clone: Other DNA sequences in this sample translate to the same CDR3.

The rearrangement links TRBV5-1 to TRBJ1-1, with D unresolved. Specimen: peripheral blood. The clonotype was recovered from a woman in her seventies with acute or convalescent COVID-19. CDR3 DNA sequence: TGCGCCAGCAGCTCCCAGTTGAACACTGAAGCTTTCTTT. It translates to CASSSQLNTEAFF.